The 2 T cell receptor beta chains in this list originate from one sample, sequenced in a study of shared clonotypes between healthy human individuals. Data came from immunoSEQ multiplex PCR; TCRdb stores just in-frame clones and leaves some out. The sample yields 2 million to 2.5 million clones, less than 95% seen once. Sequencing used naive CD4+ T cells from PBMCs. Subset here: CD45RA+ positively selected. The receptors here all came from a man between 18 and 29 years old in good health. Some clones in this sample may be carry-over from other donors' samples.

This clone was detected only once. The V call is TRBV18, the J call TRBJ1-3; TRBD1 agrees at 7 bases. The CDR3 spans 15 residues. The germline gives CDR1 KGHSH, CDR2 LQKENI. V dropped 2 bases and J dropped 4; count of bases not matched to a gene: 5. As DNA, the CDR3 is TGTGCCAGCTCACCAGACAGGGTTTTGGGAAACACCATATATTTT. It yields the protein CASSPDRVLGNTIYF.

The CDR3 spells CASSFTSGRTVEQYF. CDR3 DNA: TGTGCCAGCAGTTTTACTAGCGGGAGAACGGTCGAGCAGTACTTC. The V call is TRBV14, the J call TRBJ2-7, with 11 bases lining up with TRBD2. Germline assignment: CDR1 SGHDN and CDR2 FVKESK. CDR3 length: 15 amino acids. The V gene end was trimmed by 6 bases and the J gene end by 6 bases; junction bases not matched to a gene: 10.